The clone carrying this T cell receptor beta chain was seen only a few times. Its antigen is unknown. Each TCR beta cDNA library carried unique molecular identifiers. TCRdb re-called the PCR reads through MiXCR, storing one row per CDR3 protein. The sample has more than 450,000 distinct CDR3 sequences, 30% to 40% seen once; the top ten hold approximately 5.4%. The CDR3 spans 13 residues. Germline CDR1 is SGDLS and CDR2 is YYNGEE. V was shortened by 4 bases and J by 4 bases, with 11 bases between the two germline ends. These data belong to a study of post-analysis software for immune sequencing data. Study-wide background: In terms of disease course, relapsing-remitting, secondary progressive and progressive-relapsing multiple sclerosis were included.

Findings and caveats of the study: Relative to controls, patients had about 5 TRBV segments at higher frequency, with TRBV5-6, TRBV5-1 and TRBV20-1 among these. Pronounced co-clustering by F measure was evident among identically batched samples.

This TCR derives from a girl between 2 and 17 years old with multiple sclerosis. V and J are TRBV9 and TRBJ2-5; D gene unclear. Material for sequencing was blood. The CDR3 DNA follows: TGTGCCAGCAGCCCAGCGTGGGGAGAGACCCAGTACTTC. Translated, it gives CASSPAWGETQYF.